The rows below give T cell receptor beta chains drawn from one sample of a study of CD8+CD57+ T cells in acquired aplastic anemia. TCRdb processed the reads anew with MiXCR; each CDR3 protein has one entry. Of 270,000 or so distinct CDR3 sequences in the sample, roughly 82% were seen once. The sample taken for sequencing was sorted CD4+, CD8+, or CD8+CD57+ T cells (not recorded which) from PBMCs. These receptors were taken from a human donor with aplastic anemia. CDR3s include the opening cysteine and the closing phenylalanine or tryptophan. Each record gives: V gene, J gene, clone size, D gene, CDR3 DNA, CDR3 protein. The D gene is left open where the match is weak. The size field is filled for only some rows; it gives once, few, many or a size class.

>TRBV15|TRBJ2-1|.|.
TGTGCCACCAGCGCCTTGCTAGCCGGAGATGAGCAGTTCTTC
CATSALLAGDEQFF
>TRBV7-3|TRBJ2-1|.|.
TGTGCCAGCAGCTTATCCCGACGCTATGCGCAGTTCTTC
CASSLSRRYAQFF
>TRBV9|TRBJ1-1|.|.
TGTGCCAGCAGCTTCGACAGCGCCGGCTATAATTCACCTTTCTTT
CASSFDSAGYNSPFF
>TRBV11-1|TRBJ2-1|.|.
TGTGCCAGCAGCTTAGATGAGCTAGCTTTTAATGAGCAGTTCTTC
CASSLDELAFNEQFF
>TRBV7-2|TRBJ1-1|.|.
TGTGCCAGCAGTTTAGTGGGCCGCTCGAACACTGAAGCTTTCTTT
CASSLVGRSNTEAFF
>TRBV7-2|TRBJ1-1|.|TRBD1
TGTGCCAGCAGCTTGGACAGGGGTGCTCCAGCGAGCAGTGAAGCTTCCTTT
CASSLDRGAPASSEASF
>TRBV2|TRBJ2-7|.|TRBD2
TGTGCCAGCGGGGACGGAGGCGGGGGGGCCCAGCAGTACTTC
CASGDGGGGAQQYF
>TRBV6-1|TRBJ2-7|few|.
TGTGCCAGCAGTGGAGAGGGCTCCGACGAGCAGTACTTC
CASSGEGSDEQYF
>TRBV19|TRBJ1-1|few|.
TGTGCCACTCAGTACAGACTGGAAGCTTTCTTT
CATQYRLEAFF
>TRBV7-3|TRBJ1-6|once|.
TGTGCCAGCAGCCCAGAGGGGAGCTGGGGAGAGACCCCCCTCCACTTT
CASSPEGSWGETPLHF
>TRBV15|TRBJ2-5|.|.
TGTGCCACCAGCAGAAGAAAAGAGACCCAGTACTTC
CATSRRKETQYF
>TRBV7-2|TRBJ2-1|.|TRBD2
TGTGCCAGCAGCCCTCAAAGATGCGGGGGAACCGCTGAGGAGTTCTTC
CASSPQRCGGTAEEFF
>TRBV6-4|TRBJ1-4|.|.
TGTGCCAGCTGCCAAAGCGGGACAACTAATGAAAAACTGTTTTTT
CASCQSGTTNEKLFF
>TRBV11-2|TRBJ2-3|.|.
TGTGCCAGCAGCTTAGAGGTCAGGGCCGATACGCAGTATTTT
CASSLEVRADTQYF
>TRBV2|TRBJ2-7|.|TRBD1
TGTGCCAGCAGCCTCGGGACAGGGAGAAGGGACGAGCAGTACTTC
CASSLGTGRRDEQYF
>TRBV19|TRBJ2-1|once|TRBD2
TGTGCCAGTAGCTTGGGGGGGGGAACCTACAATGGGCAGTTCTTC
CASSLGGGTYNGQFF
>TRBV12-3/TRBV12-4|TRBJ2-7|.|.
TGTGCCAGCAGCCGCCCGCCGGTTGCCTACGAGCAGTACTTC
CASSRPPVAYEQYF
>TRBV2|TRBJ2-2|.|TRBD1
TGTGCCAGCAGCGAGGGGGCGTACGGGGAGCTGTTTTTT
CASSEGAYGELFF
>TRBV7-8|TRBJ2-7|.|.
TGTGCCAGCAGCTTAGCGGGGAGACCCTATACGCAGTATTTC
CASSLAGRPYTQYF
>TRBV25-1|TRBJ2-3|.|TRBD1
TGTGCCAGCAGTAAGCAGGGGGCAGGAGCAGATACGCAGTATTTT
CASSKQGAGADTQYF
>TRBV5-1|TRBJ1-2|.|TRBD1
TGTGCCAGCAGGGCAGGGGGCGACGGGCTCGTATATGGCTACACCTTC
CASRAGGDGLVYGYTF
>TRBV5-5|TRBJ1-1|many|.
TGTGCCAGCAGCTTGGCGGGGAGCGAGAACACTGAAGCTTTCTTT
CASSLAGSENTEAFF
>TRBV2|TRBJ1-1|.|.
TGTGCCAGCGGCTTAGGGGTCACAGGTACCACTGAAGCTTTCTTT
CASGLGVTGTTEAFF
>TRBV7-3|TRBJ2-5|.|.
TGTGCCAGCAGCTCTGCCGGGACTCGCGGAACGCAGTATTACTTC
CASSSAGTRGTQYYF
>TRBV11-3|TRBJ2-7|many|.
TGTGCCAGCAGCTTAGATCTGACAGGCTACGAGCAGTACTTC
CASSLDLTGYEQYF
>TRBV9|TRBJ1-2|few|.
.
CASSVGSDTQYFAF